This T cell receptor beta chain was sequenced for a study of blood T cells in healthy people across ages. Study-level findings and limits: PBMCs left unsorted prevented a conclusive naive versus antigen-experienced comparison. Considered underestimates were the diversity estimates obtained from one million T cells.

The germline gives CDR1 KGHSH, CDR2 LQKENI. The CDR3 covers 13 residues. Unmatched junction bases numbered 2, after V lost 5 bases and J lost 1 base. For the second PCR, which ran for 7 to 11 cycles, a sample-barcoded 5' primer and a J-beta primer mix were used. TCRdb called the 5' RACE reads again in MiXCR, with one record for every CDR3 protein. The profile covers about 640,000 distinct CDR3 sequences, with under 65% appearing a single time and 30% to 40% taken by the ten largest. Of note for this clonotype: The antigen is not known.

The chain is built from TRBV18 and TRBJ2-7; 7 nucleotides align to TRBD1. The clonotype was recovered from a man aged 55-75 years in good health. The material sequenced was blood. The CDR3 DNA reads as TGTGCCAGCTCAGAGGGACAGTCCTACGAGCAGTACTTC. Residues: CASSEGQSYEQYF.